The 13 T cell receptor beta chains below come from one sample, sequenced in a study of blood T cell repertoires in COVID-19. Method: immunoSEQ multiplex PCR; TCRdb's copy keeps in-frame clones and lacks some. The table has about 87,000 clones, roughly 88% seen once; the top ten hold roughly 25%. Sequencing was performed on peripheral blood. The receptors come from a human donor in a cohort sampled during active COVID-19.

This clone has only one observation. This CDR3 reads CASSIVAGEQYEQYF. The DNA for the CDR3 is TGTGCCAGCAGCATAGTAGCGGGAGAGCAATACGAGCAGTACTTC. The chain has TRBV7-2 and TRBJ2-7; TRBD2 matches at 9 bases. The V gene end was trimmed by 5 bases and the J gene end by 4 bases; junction bases not matched to a gene: 9. Germline V gene sequence: CDR1 SGHTA, CDR2 FQGNSA. The CDR3 is 15 amino acids. The full variable domain, rest sourced from reference TRBV7-2 and TRBJ2-7, is GAGVSQSPSNKVTEKGKDVELRCDPISGHTALYWYRQSLGQGLEFLIYFQGNSAPDKSGLPSDRFSAERTGGSVSTLTIQRTQQEDSAVYLCASSIVAGEQYEQYFGPGTRLTVT.

This rearrangement joins TRBV6-2 or TRBV6-3 to TRBJ1-5; no definite D call. The CDR3 covers 14 residues. Trimming removed 6 bases from V and 7 bases from J, with 16 bases in between. Germline V gene sequence: CDR1 MNHEY, CDR2 SVGEGT. Here the CDR3 reads CASSLTSAYQPQHF. The CDR3 DNA sequence: TGTGCCAGCAGCCTCACGTCCGCCTACCAGCCCCAGCATTTT.

This clone showed up just a few times. J is TRBJ2-1 and V is TRBV29-1, with 13 bases matching TRBD2. Germline CDR1 is SQVTM and CDR2 is ANQGSEA. This CDR3 is built from 13 residues. Losses at the gene ends were 5 bases for V and 7 bases for J; bases not matched to a gene: 2. CDR3 DNA: TGCAGCGTTAAGGGACTAGCGGGGAATGAGCAGTTCTTC. It codes for CSVKGLAGNEQFF.

The J gene is TRBJ2-1, the V gene TRBV11-2; 11 positions match TRBD2. The CDR3 runs to 16 residues. Germline V gives CDR1 SGHAT, CDR2 FQNNGV. With 5 bases clipped from V and 6 bases from J, the junction kept 9 bases outside the gene matches. This chain's CDR3 is CASSVLLAGALNEQFF. CDR3 DNA sequence: TGTGCCAGCAGCGTATTACTAGCGGGGGCCCTCAATGAGCAGTTCTTC.

This chain connects TRBV18 to TRBJ1-1; tentative D call: TRBD1 (6 bases). Looked up from germline, CDR1 is KGHSH and CDR2 is LQKENI. The CDR3 is 13 amino acids. The V and J ends lost 8 bases and 1 base respectively, with 11 bases between them. CDR3 bases: TGTGCCAGCCCCCGACAGGCGAACACTGAAGCTTTCTTT. This codes for CASPRQANTEAFF.

V gene TRBV18 combines with J gene TRBJ2-5; 7 bases match TRBD1. The germline gives CDR1 KGHSH, CDR2 LQKENI. The CDR3 contains 14 residues. Trimming at V came to 2 bases and at J to 7 bases, leaving 7 bases not matched to a gene. The DNA of the CDR3 is TGTGCCAGCTCACCAGGGGGACAGTCTGGGACCCAGTACTTC. The encoded protein is CASSPGGQSGTQYF.

V is TRBV19 and J is TRBJ1-2; tentatively, D is TRBD1 (6 bases). The germline V gene has CDR1 LNHDA and CDR2 SQIVND (reference sequence). The CDR3 sequence is 15 residues long. V dropped 7 bases and J dropped 3 bases, with 18 bases sitting between them. CDR3 in amino acids: CASTLYTAGDYGYTF. As DNA, the CDR3 is TGTGCCAGTACCCTCTACACGGCAGGGGACTATGGCTACACCTTC.

V usage is TRBV4-3 and J usage is TRBJ2-3; 9 positions agree with TRBD1. V gave up 4 bases and J gave up 3 bases; unmatched junction bases: 2. Germline CDR1 LGHNA, CDR2 YSLEER. The CDR3 length is 14 residues. Here the CDR3 reads CASSRDRETDTQYF. The DNA for the CDR3 is TGCGCCAGCAGCCGGGACAGGGAAACAGATACGCAGTATTTT.

This sequence joins TRBV4-1 and TRBJ2-7; tentative D call: TRBD1 (6 bases). V lost 4 bases to trimming and J lost 4 bases, with 8 bases between them. CDR3 length: 12 amino acids. Germline loops: CDR1 MGHRA, CDR2 YSYEKL. The CDR3 nucleotides read TGCGCCAGCAGCCCCGGACAGTACGAGCAGTACTTC. Residues: CASSPGQYEQYF.

The chain recombines TRBV10-3 with TRBJ1-4, with 8 bases lining up with TRBD1. Per the germline V gene, CDR1 is ENHRY and CDR2 is SYGVKD. CDR3 length equals 14 residues. V shed 2 bases, J shed 7 bases, and the junction held 3 bases outside the gene matches. The CDR3 is CAISEGRGLEKLFF. CDR3 DNA sequence: TGTGCCATCAGTGAGGGCAGGGGGCTTGAAAAACTGTTTTTT.

This chain connects TRBV19 to TRBJ2-5; D is possibly TRBD1 (6 bases). The CDR3 covers 15 residues. The V end lost 6 bases, the J end lost 0 bases, and 14 bases lay between the germline ends. Germline CDR1 is LNHDA and CDR2 is SQIVND (reference sequence). CDR3 region: CASRPGQTYQETQYF. DNA of the CDR3: TGTGCCAGTAGACCGGGACAAACTTACCAAGAGACCCAGTACTTC.

This rearrangement joins TRBV18 to TRBJ2-1; 12 bases map to TRBD2. Germline values: CDR1 KGHSH, CDR2 LQKENI. V trimming: 8 bases; J trimming: 7 bases; junction bases outside the gene matches: 6. This CDR3 is 14 amino acids long. The CDR3, as DNA: TGTGCCAGCGGAACTAGCGGGGGGTCGAATGAGCAGTTCTTC. It yields the protein CASGTSGGSNEQFF. Full variable domain (remainder filled in from reference TRBV18 and TRBJ2-1): NAGVMQNPRHLVRRRGQEARLRCSPMKGHSHVYWYRQLPEEGLKFMVYLQKENIIDESGMPKERFSAEFPKEGPSILRIQQVVRGDSAAYFCASGTSGGSNEQFFGPGTRLTVL.

The J gene is TRBJ1-2, the V gene TRBV7-9, with D perhaps matching TRBD1 (6 bases). CDR3 length: 13 residues. V was cut by 3 bases and J by 6 bases, with 11 bases left in between. CDR1 SEHNR and CDR2 FQNEAQ come from the germline V gene (reference sequence). The chain's CDR3 is CASSFWGHDGYTF. Written as DNA, the CDR3 is TGTGCCAGCAGCTTTTGGGGGCACGATGGCTACACCTTC.